The following is a TCR beta chain sequence with its context. This receptor's antigen is unknown. Qualities for individual bases were not recorded, and no much larger clone is one base off. The data stem from a study of shared clonotypes between healthy human individuals (dated by TCRdb to 2018 to 2021). Notes on the research overall: Three men and a couple of women, aged 18 to 49 years, made up the cohort. For each donor, CD4 naive and CD4 memory were each run on three plates, CD8 naive on two plates, and CD8 memory on one plate. Blood TCR repertoires of about five healthy adults were deeply sequenced to estimate repertoire size and the extent of clonotype sharing between individuals. Libraries were prepared and TCR repertoires were sequenced by different laboratories using diverse techniques, in order to increase sequencing depth and limit assay-specific biases. Each donor's leukapheresis produced roughly between about 0.8 and 10 billion PBMCs.

Study-wide conclusions, independent of this receptor: Even with the large sequencing depth, rarefaction of the sorted-subset datasets indicated that sequencing was incomplete. The small number of donors limited the genetic and exposure-history diversity represented. Sampling was limited to blood, and TCR repertoires in tissue likely differ from TCR repertoires in blood. Clonotypes shared by all four sorted-subset donors showed higher generation probabilities than non-shared clonotypes. Approximately 5% of naive CD4, 3.5% of naive CD8, about 2.4% of memory CD4, and about 0.4% of memory CD8 clonotypes were shared across several donors. Based on pairwise subsampling, the degree of clonotype sharing among donors was expected to be affected by sequencing depth. Naive subsets generally had larger estimated clonotype richness than memory subsets did.

Healthy HIV-negative adults with no recently reported acute infections or vaccinations were included as donors. All donors were Caucasian adults living in Nashville, Tennessee, USA. Magnetic negative selection was used to enrich CD4+ T cells, after which naive cells were positively selected on CD45RA and the negative fraction became the memory subset. After blood collection by leukapheresis, PBMCs were isolated using Ficoll-Histopaque density gradient centrifugation and then cryopreserved in the vapor phase of liquid nitrogen. Purity and quantity of every magnetically sorted T cell population were checked by analytical flow cytometry. From each sorted fraction, genomic DNA was isolated and quantified by UV absorbance on a Nanodrop 2000c. Trimming at the junction amounts to 2 bases on V and 8 bases on J, and the germline ends lie 15 bases apart. Its CDR3 holds 15 amino acids, cysteine through phenylalanine. Of the read, only the CDR3 DNA is kept; its 45 bases are in frame from base 1. From a lookup of the germline V gene, CDR1 and CDR2 are KGHSH and LQKENI.

TCR CDR3 regions were amplified from genomic DNA by multiplex PCR using the deep immunoSEQ assay. Extracted genomic DNA from each cell subset was distributed evenly across all wells of several immunoSEQ 96-well plates, and each plate was treated as a replicate. For sorted subsets, each replicate PCR was loaded with around 200 ng genomic DNA, equivalent to 25,000 to 35,000 T cell genomes. The purified libraries were quantified using a Qubit 3.0 fluorometer, sized with a Bioanalyzer 2100, and then quantified again using the KAPA Library Quantification kit. Every immunoSEQ 96-well plate was sequenced on a dedicated single-read 150-cycle Illumina NextSeq 550 flow cell. Per the source publication's procedure: The immunoSEQ output contained only junctional sequences without quality scores, so filtering could not match that applied to full-length reads. Sequences were annotated with PyIR, a Python wrapper for IgBLAST v1.9, using IMGT germline references to assign V/J genes and CDR3. Reads were filtered out if the reads had weak V/J assignments (E-value above 1e-6), no CDR3, stop codons, out-of-frame junctions, or ambiguous translated residues. V3J clonotypes were defined by identical inferred V gene, J gene, and CDR3 amino acid sequence. Percentage overlap between repertoires was calculated by dividing the number of shared unique clonotypes by the size of the smaller repertoire. RTK rarefaction, the Chao1 estimator, and Recon v2.1 estimates of unobserved clonotypes were used to assess repertoire richness. For all TCRbeta clonotypes obtained by the gDNA method from a few donors, generation probabilities were computed with OLGA. The source is immuneACCESS, and TCRdb retained only in-frame sequences with V and J called. Part of the clones is not carried over; for the studies checked, unresolved V genes explain less than half of this, and the remainder is unexplained. That table supplies the V and J calls and clone size; D and trimming were determined from the DNA. The sample table holds approximately 700,000 clones, of which 73% were seen once. Around 1.8% of the sample is in the top ten clones.

The clonotype was recovered from a woman in her 30s in good health. Input material: memory CD4+ T cells sorted from blood. The sample's cell subset or site label, decoded: CD45RA-negative fraction. The chain joins TRBV18 to TRBJ1-4; no D gene can be assigned with confidence. The CDR3 corresponds to CASSPTHFIEEKLFF. The sequenced DNA: TGTGCCAGCTCACCAACACACTTCATAGAGGAAAAACTGTTTTTT.